Below, one T cell receptor beta chain is given with its context. Its antigen is currently unknown. cDNA libraries of TCR beta carried unique molecular identifiers. Each CDR3 protein gets one entry after TCRdb re-called the PCR reads with MiXCR. The sample holds 500,000 to 600,000 distinct CDR3 sequences, 44% seen once. The record originates from a study of post-analysis software for immune sequencing data. Study as a whole: Courses of disease covered relapsing-remitting, secondary progressive and progressive-relapsing multiple sclerosis.

Trimming cost V 0 bases and J 2 bases; bases outside gene matches: 4. From germline, CDR1 is MGHRA and CDR2 YSYEKL. The CDR3 consists of 16 residues. Overall study findings and caveats: Controls showed lower frequencies than patients for a handful of TRBV segments, and TRBV5-6, TRBV5-1 and TRBV20-1 were among these. The study found significantly lower normalized Chao1 diversity in multiple sclerosis patients than in controls.

Sequencing was performed on blood. The clonotype comes from a girl aged 10-17 years with multiple sclerosis. This chain joins TRBV4-1 and TRBJ2-7; 10 nucleotides match TRBD2. CDR3 in DNA: TGCGCCAGCAGCCAAGATACTAGCGGGACGCCCTACGAGCAGTACTTC. Translating it yields CASSQDTSGTPYEQYF.